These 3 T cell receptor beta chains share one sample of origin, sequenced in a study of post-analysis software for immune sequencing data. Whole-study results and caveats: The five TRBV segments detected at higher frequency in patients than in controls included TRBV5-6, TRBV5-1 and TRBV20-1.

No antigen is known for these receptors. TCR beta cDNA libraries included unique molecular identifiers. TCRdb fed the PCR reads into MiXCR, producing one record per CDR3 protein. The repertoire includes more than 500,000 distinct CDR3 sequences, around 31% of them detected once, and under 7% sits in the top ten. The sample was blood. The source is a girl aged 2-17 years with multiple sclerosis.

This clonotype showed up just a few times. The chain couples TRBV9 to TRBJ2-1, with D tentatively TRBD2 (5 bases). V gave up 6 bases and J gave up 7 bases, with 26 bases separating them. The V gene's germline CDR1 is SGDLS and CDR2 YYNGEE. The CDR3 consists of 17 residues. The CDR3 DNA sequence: TGTGCCAGCACCAGAGGGAGCGTGGCCCGGGCTAGAAATGAGCAGTTCTTC. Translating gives CASTRGSVARARNEQFF. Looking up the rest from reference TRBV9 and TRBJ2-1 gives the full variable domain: DSGVTQTPKHLITATGQRVTLRCSPRSGDLSVYWYQQSLDQGLQFLIQYYNGEERAKGNILERFSAQQFPDLHSELNLSSLELGDSALYFCASTRGSVARARNEQFFGPGTRLTVL.

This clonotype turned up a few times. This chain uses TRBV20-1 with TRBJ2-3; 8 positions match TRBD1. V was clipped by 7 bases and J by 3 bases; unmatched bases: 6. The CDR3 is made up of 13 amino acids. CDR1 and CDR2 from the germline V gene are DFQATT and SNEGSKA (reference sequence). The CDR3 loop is CSGGTGPTDTQYF. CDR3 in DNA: TGCAGTGGGGGGACAGGCCCGACAGATACGCAGTATTTT.

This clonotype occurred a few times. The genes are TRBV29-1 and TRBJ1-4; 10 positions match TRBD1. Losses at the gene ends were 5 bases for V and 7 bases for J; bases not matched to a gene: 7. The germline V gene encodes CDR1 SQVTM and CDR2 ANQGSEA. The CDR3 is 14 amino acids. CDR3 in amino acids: CSVSVGTGVEKLFF. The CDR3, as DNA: TGCAGCGTTTCGGTCGGGACAGGGGTTGAAAAACTGTTTTTT. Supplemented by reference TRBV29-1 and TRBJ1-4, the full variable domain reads SAVISQKPSRDICQRGTSLTIQCQVDSQVTMMFWYRQQPGQSLTLIATANQGSEATYESGFVIDKFPISRPNLTFSTLTVSNMSPEDSSIYLCSVSVGTGVEKLFFGSGTQLSVL.